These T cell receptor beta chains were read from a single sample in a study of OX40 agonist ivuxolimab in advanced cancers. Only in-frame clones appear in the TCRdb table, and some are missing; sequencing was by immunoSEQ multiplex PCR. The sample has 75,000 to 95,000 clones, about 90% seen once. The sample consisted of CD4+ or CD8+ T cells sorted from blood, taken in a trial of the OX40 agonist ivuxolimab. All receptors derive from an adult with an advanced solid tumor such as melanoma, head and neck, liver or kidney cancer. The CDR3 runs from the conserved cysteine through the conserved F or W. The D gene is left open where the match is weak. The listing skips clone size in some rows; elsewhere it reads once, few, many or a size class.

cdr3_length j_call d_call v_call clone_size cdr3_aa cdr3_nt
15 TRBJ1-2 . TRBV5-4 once CASSSGVVLAGGYTF TGTGCCAGCAGCTCGGGGGTCGTACTAGCAGGGGGCTACACCTTC
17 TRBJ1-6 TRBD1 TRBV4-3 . CASSQAAGLTGRSPLHF TGCGCCAGCAGCCAAGCCGCGGGGCTGACAGGGAGATCACCCCTCCACTTT
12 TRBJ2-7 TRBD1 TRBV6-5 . CASRNRQGREYF TGTGCCAGCAGAAATAGACAGGGGCGGGAGTACTTC
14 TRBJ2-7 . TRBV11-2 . CASSLVGGVDEQYF TGTGCCAGCAGCTTAGTCGGGGGAGTCGACGAGCAGTACTTC
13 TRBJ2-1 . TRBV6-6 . CASSSMDLSVEFF TGTGCCAGCAGTTCCATGGACCTTTCAGTGGAGTTCTTC
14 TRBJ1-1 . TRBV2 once CASSDLQGFTEAFF TGTGCCAGCAGTGATTTACAGGGTTTCACTGAAGCTTTCTTT
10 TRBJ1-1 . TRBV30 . CAWSNTEAFF TGTGCCTGGAGTAACACTGAAGCTTTCTTT
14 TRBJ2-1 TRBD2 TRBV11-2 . CASSLFSGTNEQFF TGTGCCAGCAGCTTATTTAGCGGGACGAATGAGCAGTTCTTC
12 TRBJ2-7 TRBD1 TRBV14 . CASSRGQGEQYF TGTGCCAGCAGCCGCGGACAGGGTGAGCAGTACTTC
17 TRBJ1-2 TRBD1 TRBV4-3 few CASSRSRGRLVSNGYTF TGCGCCAGCAGCCGTTCCAGGGGGCGCCTAGTATCAAATGGCTACACCTTC
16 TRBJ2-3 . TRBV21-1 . CASSKGQGSDTDTQYF TGTGCCAGCAGCAAGGGACAGGGATCTGACACGGATACGCAGTATTTT
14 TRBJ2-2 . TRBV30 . CAWSKLGRTGELFF TGTGCCTGGAGCAAACTGGGGCGAACCGGGGAGCTGTTTTTT
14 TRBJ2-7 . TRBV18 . CASSPSDGTYEQYF TGTGCCAGCTCACCTTCGGACGGAACCTACGAGCAGTACTTC
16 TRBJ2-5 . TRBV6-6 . CASTPFLPAGQETQYF TGTGCCAGCACCCCCTTCCTCCCTGCCGGCCAAGAGACCCAGTACTTC
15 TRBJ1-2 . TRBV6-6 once CASSYSRTEHYGYTF TGTGCCAGCAGTTACTCACGGACCGAGCACTATGGCTACACCTTC
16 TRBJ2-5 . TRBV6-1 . CASSEVGGRPWETQYF TGTGCCAGCAGTGAAGTCGGGGGGCGACCCTGGGAGACCCAGTACTTC
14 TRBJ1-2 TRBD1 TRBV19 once CASGRGDRHYGYTF TGTGCCAGTGGGAGGGGGGACAGGCACTATGGCTACACCTTC
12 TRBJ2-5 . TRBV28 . CASTEGGETQYF TGTGCCAGCACCGAGGGAGGAGAGACCCAGTACTTC
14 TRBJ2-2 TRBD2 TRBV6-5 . CASGRGGRTGELFF TGTGCCAGCGGGAGGGGAGGTCGCACCGGGGAGCTGTTTTTT
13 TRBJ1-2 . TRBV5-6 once CASSPGGGGFGTF TGTGCCAGCAGCCCCGGCGGGGGAGGTTTTGGGACCTTC
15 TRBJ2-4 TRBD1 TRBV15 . CATSSDRVLGNIQYF TGTGCCACCAGCAGTGACAGGGTGTTGGGGAACATTCAGTACTTC
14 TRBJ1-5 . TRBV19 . CASSNRAANQPQHF TGTGCCAGTAGTAATAGGGCAGCCAATCAGCCCCAGCATTTT
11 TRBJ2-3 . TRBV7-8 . CASRGGDTQYF TGTGCCAGCAGAGGGGGGGATACGCAGTATTTT
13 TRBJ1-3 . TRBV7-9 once CASSLAAGNTIYF TGTGCCAGCAGCTTGGCAGCCGGAAACACCATATATTTT
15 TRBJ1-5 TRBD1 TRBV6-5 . CASSRTGEGNQPQHF TGTGCCAGCAGTCGGACAGGGGAGGGCAATCAGCCCCAGCATTTT
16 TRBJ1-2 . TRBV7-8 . CASSQTGPPIHYGYTF TGTGCCAGCAGCCAAACCGGACCCCCAATCCACTATGGCTACACCTTC
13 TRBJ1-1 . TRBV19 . CASSRDFNTEAFF TGTGCCAGTAGCCGAGATTTCAACACTGAAGCTTTCTTT
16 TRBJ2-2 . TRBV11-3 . CASSFIALVTTGELFF TGTGCCAGCAGCTTTATTGCATTAGTGACGACCGGGGAGCTGTTTTTT
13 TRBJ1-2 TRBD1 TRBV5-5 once CASSFLIQGARTF TGTGCCAGCAGCTTTCTTATTCAGGGGGCGAGAACCTTC
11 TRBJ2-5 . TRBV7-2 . CASSPGATQYF TGTGCCAGCAGCCCTGGCGCGACCCAGTACTTC
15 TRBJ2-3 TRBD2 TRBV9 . CASSVGDYYTDTQYF TGTGCCAGCAGCGTAGGGGACTATTACACAGATACGCAGTATTTT
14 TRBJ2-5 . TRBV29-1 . CSAGLNQWEETQYF TGCAGCGCGGGTTTAAATCAATGGGAAGAGACCCAGTACTTC
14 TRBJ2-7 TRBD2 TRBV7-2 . CASSLASGRAEQYF TGTGCCAGCAGCCTAGCTAGCGGGAGGGCCGAGCAGTACTTC
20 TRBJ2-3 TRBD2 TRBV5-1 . CASSLKTSGSQIGRTDTQYF TGCGCCAGCAGCTTGAAGACTAGCGGGAGCCAGATCGGACGCACAGATACGCAGTATTTT
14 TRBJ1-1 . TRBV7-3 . CASSLQTALAEAFF TGTGCCAGCAGCTTACAGACAGCCTTGGCTGAAGCTTTCTTT
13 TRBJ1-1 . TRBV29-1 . CSVEKEGGTEAFF TGCAGCGTTGAAAAGGAGGGTGGCACTGAAGCTTTCTTT
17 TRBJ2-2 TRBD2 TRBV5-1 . CASNQVAGLANTGELFF TGCGCCAGCAACCAGGTAGCGGGCTTAGCGAACACCGGGGAGCTGTTTTTT
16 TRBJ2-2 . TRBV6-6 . CASSSFLDLYTGELFF TGTGCCAGCAGTTCCTTCTTGGACCTATACACCGGGGAGCTGTTTTTT
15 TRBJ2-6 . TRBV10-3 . CAIRSQGSGANVLTF TGTGCCATCAGATCACAGGGATCTGGGGCCAACGTCCTGACTTTC
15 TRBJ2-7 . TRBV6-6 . CASSYSSLGSYEQYF TGTGCCAGCAGTTACTCCTCGTTAGGGTCCTACGAGCAGTACTTC
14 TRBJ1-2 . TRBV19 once CASSIVGTPYGYTF TGTGCCAGTAGTATAGTGGGGACTCCTTATGGCTACACCTTC
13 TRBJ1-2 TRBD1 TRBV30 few CAWSVDRGKGYTF TGTGCCTGGAGTGTGGACAGGGGGAAAGGCTACACCTTC
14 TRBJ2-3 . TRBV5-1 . CASSLRRGGDTQYF TGCGCCAGCAGCTTGCGAAGGGGAGGCGATACGCAGTATTTT
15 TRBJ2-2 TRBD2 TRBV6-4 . CATRGLAGGPGELFF TGTGCCACCCGAGGACTAGCGGGGGGGCCCGGGGAGCTGTTTTTT
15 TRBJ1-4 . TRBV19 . CASSRIGQLDEKLFF TGTGCCAGTAGTAGAATCGGACAGCTCGATGAAAAACTGTTTTTT
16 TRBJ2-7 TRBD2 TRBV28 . CASSVGGTSDSYEQYF TGTGCCAGCAGCGTCGGGGGGACTAGCGATTCCTACGAGCAGTACTTC
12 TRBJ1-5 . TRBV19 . CASGFSNQPQHF TGTGCCAGTGGGTTTAGCAATCAGCCCCAGCATTTT
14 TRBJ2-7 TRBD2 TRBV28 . CASRTSGSSGEQYF TGTGCCAGCAGGACTAGCGGGAGTTCAGGGGAGCAGTACTTC
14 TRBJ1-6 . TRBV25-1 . CASSRLGGDSPLHF TGTGCCAGCAGTCGGCTAGGAGGTGATTCACCCCTCCACTTT
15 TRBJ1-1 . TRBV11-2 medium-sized CASSRGYAMNTEAFF TGTGCCAGCAGCCGGGGTTACGCCATGAACACTGAAGCTTTCTTT
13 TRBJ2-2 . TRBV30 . CAWSVWSTGELFF TGTGCCTGGAGTGTGTGGAGTACCGGGGAGCTGTTTTTT
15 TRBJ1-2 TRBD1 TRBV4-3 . CASSQVGTGPYGYTF TGCGCCAGCAGCCAAGTTGGGACAGGGCCTTATGGCTACACCTTC